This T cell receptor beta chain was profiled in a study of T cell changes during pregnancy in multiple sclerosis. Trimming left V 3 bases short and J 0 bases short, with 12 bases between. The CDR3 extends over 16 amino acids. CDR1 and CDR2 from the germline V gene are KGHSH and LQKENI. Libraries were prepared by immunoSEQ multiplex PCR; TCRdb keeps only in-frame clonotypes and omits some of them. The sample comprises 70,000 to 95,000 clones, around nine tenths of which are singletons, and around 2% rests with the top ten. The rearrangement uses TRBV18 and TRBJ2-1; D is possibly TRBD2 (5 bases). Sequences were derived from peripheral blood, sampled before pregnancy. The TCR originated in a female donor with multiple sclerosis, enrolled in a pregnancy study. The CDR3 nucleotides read TGTGCCAGCTCACCTGGACTGCTGAGCTCCTACAATGAGCAGTTCTTC. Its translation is CASSPGLLSSYNEQFF.